The 19 T cell receptor beta chains in this list originate from one sample, sequenced in a study of shared clonotypes between healthy human individuals. Assay: immunoSEQ multiplex PCR; the TCRdb copy retains only in-frame clones and omits some. The profile shows 2 million to 3 million clones, 93% of them singletons. The source material was naive CD4+ T cells from PBMCs. The sample's subset: CD45RA+ positively selected. Source of these receptors: a man aged 18 to 30 in good health. Some clones in this sample may be carry-over from other donors' samples.

The V call is TRBV10-1, the J call TRBJ2-5, with a tentative D call TRBD1 (6 bases). Germline CDR1 reads WNHNN; CDR2 reads SYGVQD (reference sequence). The CDR3 has 16 residues. Trimming pared 4 bases from V and 3 bases from J, leaving 18 bases between. In DNA, the CDR3 is TGCGCCAGCAGTGTAACCCGGGCGTCAGGGGAAGAGACCCAGTACTTC. Translation: CASSVTRASGEETQYF.

This chain connects TRBV7-9 to TRBJ2-2; D uncertain. Germline lookup yields CDR1 SEHNR and CDR2 FQNEAQ (reference sequence). V shed 1 base and J shed 4 bases, with 10 bases lying between them. The CDR3 has 15 amino acids. CDR3: CASSLGVESTGELFF. The CDR3, as DNA: TGTGCCAGCAGCTTAGGTGTGGAGAGCACCGGGGAGCTGTTTTTT.

V and J are TRBV7-9 and TRBJ2-3; 11 positions match TRBD2. CDR3 size: 16 residues. After removal of 5 bases from V and 0 bases from J, the junction contained 4 bases not matched to a gene. Per the germline V gene, CDR1 is SEHNR and CDR2 is FQNEAQ (reference sequence). The CDR3 nucleotides are TGTGCCAGCAGCCAGAGACTAGCGGGGAGCACAGATACGCAGTATTTT. Translated, it gives CASSQRLAGSTDTQYF.

The chain uses TRBV29-1 and TRBJ2-7, with a weak D call TRBD1 (6 bases). V shed 5 bases and J shed 0 bases, with 11 bases lying between them. The CDR3 consists of 13 residues. Germline V CDR1 and CDR2: SQVTM, ANQGSEA. CDR3 sequence reads: CSVRGGNSYEQYF. The CDR3 DNA is TGCAGCGTTCGAGGGGGAAACTCCTACGAGCAGTACTTC.

The V gene is TRBV5-1, the J gene TRBJ2-7, with TRBD2 matching over 10 bases. V trimming: 0 bases; J trimming: 6 bases; junction bases outside the gene matches: 6. The CDR3 is made up of 15 amino acids. Germline lookup yields CDR1 SGHRS and CDR2 YFSETQ. Written as DNA, the CDR3 is TGCGCCAGCAGCTTGGAAGCGGGAGGGCCAGGCGAGCAGTACTTC. Translating it yields CASSLEAGGPGEQYF.

This rearrangement joins TRBV20-1 to TRBJ1-1; D unclear. The germline V and J ends were trimmed by 5 bases and 5 bases, with 6 bases remaining between them. CDR3 size: 10 residues. CDR1 is DFQATT, CDR2 SNEGSKA, per germline (reference sequence). CDR3 bases: TGCAGTGCTCCAGAAACTGAAGCTTTCTTT. As protein: CSAPETEAFF.

This CDR3 is CASSQGTSGISYNEQFF. CDR3 bases: TGCGCCAGCAGCCAAGGAACTAGCGGGATTTCCTACAATGAGCAGTTCTTC. V usage is TRBV4-1 and J usage is TRBJ2-1; 10 bases match TRBD2. With V trimmed by 1 base and J by 1 base, 4 bases remained unmatched. Germline V gives CDR1 MGHRA, CDR2 YSYEKL. The length of the CDR3 is 17 residues.

The V and J genes are TRBV28 and TRBJ1-4; no firm D call. The CDR3 is 18 residues long. Trimming took 3 bases from V and 6 from J, leaving 23 bases between them. Germline V CDR1 and CDR2: MDHEN, SYDVKM. CDR3 sequence reads: CASSLTPWNPGADEKLFF. Written as DNA, the CDR3 is TGTGCCAGCAGTTTGACTCCCTGGAATCCAGGCGCAGATGAAAAACTGTTTTTT.

V gene TRBV11-2 combines with J gene TRBJ2-3, with 7 bases fitting TRBD2. CDR3 length: 16 residues. V shed 7 bases and J 2 bases; nucleotides not matched to a gene: 12. Per germline, CDR1 SGHAT and CDR2 FQNNGV. This CDR3 is CASTPSAGRTTDTQYF. The CDR3 bases are TGTGCCAGCACCCCTTCGGCCGGGAGGACCACAGATACGCAGTATTTT.

Worth noting for this clone: The same CDR3 is also encoded by other DNA sequences in this sample. This sequence joins TRBV5-1 and TRBJ1-2, with D possibly TRBD1 on 5 matching bases. CDR1 is SGHRS, CDR2 YFSETQ, per germline. The V end was cut by 0 bases, the J end by 2 bases, with 8 bases between. The CDR3 is 14 amino acids. CDR3 sequence reads: CASSLEGSNYGYTF. In DNA, the CDR3 is TGCGCCAGCAGCTTGGAGGGGAGCAACTATGGCTACACCTTC. The whole variable domain, filled in from reference TRBV5-1 and TRBJ1-2, reads KAGVTQTPRYLIKTRGQQVTLSCSPISGHRSVSWYQQTPGQGLQFLFEYFSETQRNKGNFPGRFSGRQFSNSRSEMNVSTLELGDSALYLCASSLEGSNYGYTFGSGTRLTVV.

The rearrangement links TRBV19 to TRBJ2-3, with 7 bases matching TRBD2. Per the germline V gene, CDR1 is LNHDA and CDR2 is SQIVND (reference sequence). This CDR3 is built from 14 residues. V trimming: 5 bases; J trimming: 6 bases; junction bases outside the gene matches: 8. The CDR3 here is CASSGFRGVDTQYF. CDR3 nucleotide sequence: TGTGCCAGTAGTGGCTTCCGGGGGGTCGATACGCAGTATTTT.

The chain couples TRBV30 to TRBJ2-1; D call uncertain. The CDR3 totals 15 residues. The germline V and J ends were trimmed by 0 bases and 8 bases, with 17 bases remaining between them. In germline, CDR1 is GTSNPN, CDR2 SVGIG (reference sequence). For the CDR3, the DNA is TGTGCCTGGAGTGTAATCCTGGGCCTGGCCCATGAGCAGTTCTTC. Protein: CAWSVILGLAHEQFF.

The chain couples TRBV28 to TRBJ1-2; D gene uncertain. CDR1 and CDR2 (germline): MDHEN, SYDVKM. Deletions cut 3 bases from V and 5 bases from J, with 7 bases between. The CDR3 runs to 12 residues. The CDR3 sequence is CASSFQRYGYTF. The CDR3 DNA reads TGTGCCAGCAGTTTTCAACGTTATGGCTACACCTTC.

This chain connects TRBV11-3 to TRBJ2-7; the D is unclear. CDR1 SGHNT and CDR2 YENEEA come from the germline V gene. The CDR3 sequence is 13 residues long. The V end lost 2 bases, the J end lost 9 bases, and 14 bases lay between the germline ends. CDR3 sequence reads: CASSLSPTPRQYF. CDR3 bases: TGTGCCAGCAGCTTAAGCCCAACCCCCCGGCAGTACTTC. Complete variable domain (other parts from reference TRBV11-3 and TRBJ2-7): EAGVVQSPRYKIIEKKQPVAFWCNPISGHNTLYWYLQNLGQGPELLIRYENEEAVDDSQLPKDRFSAERLKGVDSTLKIQPAELGDSAVYLCASSLSPTPRQYFGPGTRLTVT.

The CDR3 protein is CASSPITSGVAEQYF. The CDR3 DNA reads as TGTGCCAGCTCACCGATTACTAGCGGGGTGGCAGAGCAGTACTTC. The chain carries TRBV18 and TRBJ2-7; 10 bases align to TRBD2. Germline trimming cut 3 bases from V and 7 bases from J; bases unmatched to any gene: 9. This CDR3 comprises 15 residues. Germline assignment: CDR1 KGHSH and CDR2 LQKENI.

V gene TRBV10-2 combines with J gene TRBJ2-7; 12 bases fit TRBD1. The CDR3 has 18 amino acids. The V segment lost 6 bases and the J segment 0 bases; nucleotides outside the gene matches: 12. From germline, CDR1 is WSHSY and CDR2 SAAADI. DNA for the CDR3: TGCGCCAGCAGGCCCGGGACAGGGGGCCCTTTAGGCTCCTACGAGCAGTACTTC. Translated: CASRPGTGGPLGSYEQYF.

The rearrangement uses TRBV19 and TRBJ1-2, with 7 bases aligning to TRBD1. CDR1 and CDR2 from the germline V gene are LNHDA and SQIVND (reference sequence). The trim removed 1 base at V and 4 bases at J, leaving 3 bases unmatched. The CDR3 consists of 14 residues. The DNA of the CDR3 is TGTGCCAGTAGTATAGGAAGGGACAGCTATGGCTACACCTTC. Its protein product is CASSIGRDSYGYTF.

The rearrangement uses TRBV18 and TRBJ2-5; D tentatively fits TRBD1 or TRBD2 (5 bases each). The germline V gene has CDR1 KGHSH and CDR2 LQKENI. Trimming removed 6 bases at V and 3 bases at J, with 11 bases between. The CDR3 runs to 13 residues. The CDR3 reads CASSGTVKETQYF. For the CDR3, the DNA is TGTGCCAGCTCCGGGACGGTTAAAGAGACCCAGTACTTC.

This chain joins TRBV11-2 and TRBJ1-3, with D unclear. The CDR3 is 17 amino acids. Germline V gene data show CDR1 as SGHAT and CDR2 as FQNNGV. V was trimmed by 3 bases and J by 0 bases, leaving 15 bases between them. CDR3 sequence: CASSLNPQPPSGNTIYF. In DNA, the CDR3 is TGTGCCAGCAGCTTGAATCCCCAACCTCCCTCTGGAAACACCATATATTTT.